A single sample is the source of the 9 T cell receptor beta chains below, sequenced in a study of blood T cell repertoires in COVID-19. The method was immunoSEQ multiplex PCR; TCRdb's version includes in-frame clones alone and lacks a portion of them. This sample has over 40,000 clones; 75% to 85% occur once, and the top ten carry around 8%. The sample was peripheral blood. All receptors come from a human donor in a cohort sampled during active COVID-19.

CDR3 nucleotides: TGTGCCAGCAGCGCCGGGGTGAGAAATCAGCCCCAGCATTTT. This gives the protein CASSAGVRNQPQHF. The V and J genes are TRBV7-2 and TRBJ1-5; D not certain. V lost 5 bases, J lost 4 bases, and 12 bases lay in between. Germline assignment: CDR1 SGHTA and CDR2 FQGNSA. The CDR3 runs 14 residues. The full variable domain, completed using reference TRBV7-2 and TRBJ1-5, is GAGVSQSPSNKVTEKGKDVELRCDPISGHTALYWYRQSLGQGLEFLIYFQGNSAPDKSGLPSDRFSAERTGGSVSTLTIQRTQQEDSAVYLCASSAGVRNQPQHFGDGTRLSIL.

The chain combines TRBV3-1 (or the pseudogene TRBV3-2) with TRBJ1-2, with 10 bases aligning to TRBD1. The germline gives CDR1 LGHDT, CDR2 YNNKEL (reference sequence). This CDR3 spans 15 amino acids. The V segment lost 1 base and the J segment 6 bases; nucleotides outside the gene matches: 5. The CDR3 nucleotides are TGTGCCAGCAGCCAAGCGGACAGGGGGAAGAATGGCTACACCTTC. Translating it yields CASSQADRGKNGYTF.

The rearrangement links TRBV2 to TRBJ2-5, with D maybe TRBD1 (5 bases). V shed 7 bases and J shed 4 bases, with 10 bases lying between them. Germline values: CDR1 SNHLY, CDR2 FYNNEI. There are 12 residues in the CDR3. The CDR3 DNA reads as TGTGCCAGCACCCCTCAGGGAGAGACCCAGTACTTC. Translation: CASTPQGETQYF.

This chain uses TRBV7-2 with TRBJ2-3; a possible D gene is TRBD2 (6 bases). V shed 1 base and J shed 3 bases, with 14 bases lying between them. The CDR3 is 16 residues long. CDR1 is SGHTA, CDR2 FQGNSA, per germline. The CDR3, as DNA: TGTGCCAGCAGCTTAGGTGGAGGAGGGGTTACAGATACGCAGTATTTT. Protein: CASSLGGGGVTDTQYF.

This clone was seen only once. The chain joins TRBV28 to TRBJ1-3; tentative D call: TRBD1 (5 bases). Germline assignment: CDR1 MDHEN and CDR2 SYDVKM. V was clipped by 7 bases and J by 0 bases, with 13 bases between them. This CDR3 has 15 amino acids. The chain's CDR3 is CASTKRGSSGNTIYF. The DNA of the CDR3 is TGTGCCAGCACCAAAAGGGGTAGCTCTGGAAACACCATATATTTT.

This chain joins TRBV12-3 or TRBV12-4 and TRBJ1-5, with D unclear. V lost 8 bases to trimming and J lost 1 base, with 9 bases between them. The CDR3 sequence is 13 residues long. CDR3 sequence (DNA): TGTGCCAGCCAGTTGGGCAGCAATCAGCCCCAGCATTTT. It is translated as CASQLGSNQPQHF.

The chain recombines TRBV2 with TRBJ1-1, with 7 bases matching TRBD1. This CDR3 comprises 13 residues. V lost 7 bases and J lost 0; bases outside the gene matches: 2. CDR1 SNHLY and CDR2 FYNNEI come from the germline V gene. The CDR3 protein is CASKGQLNTEAFF. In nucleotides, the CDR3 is TGTGCCAGCAAGGGACAGCTGAACACTGAAGCTTTCTTT.

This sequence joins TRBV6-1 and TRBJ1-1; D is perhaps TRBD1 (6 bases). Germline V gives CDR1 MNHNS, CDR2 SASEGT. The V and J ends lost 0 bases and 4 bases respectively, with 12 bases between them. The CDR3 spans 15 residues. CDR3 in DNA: TGTGCCAGCAGTGAAGCGACTACAGGGTTCACTGAAGCTTTCTTT. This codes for CASSEATTGFTEAFF.

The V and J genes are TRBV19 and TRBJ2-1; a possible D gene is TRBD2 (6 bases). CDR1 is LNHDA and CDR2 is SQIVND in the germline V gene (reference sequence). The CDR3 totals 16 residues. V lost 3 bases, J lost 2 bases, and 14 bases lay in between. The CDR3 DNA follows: TGTGCCAGTAGTATGGGTGGGGGGTCCACCTACAATGAGCAGTTCTTC. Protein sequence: CASSMGGGSTYNEQFF.